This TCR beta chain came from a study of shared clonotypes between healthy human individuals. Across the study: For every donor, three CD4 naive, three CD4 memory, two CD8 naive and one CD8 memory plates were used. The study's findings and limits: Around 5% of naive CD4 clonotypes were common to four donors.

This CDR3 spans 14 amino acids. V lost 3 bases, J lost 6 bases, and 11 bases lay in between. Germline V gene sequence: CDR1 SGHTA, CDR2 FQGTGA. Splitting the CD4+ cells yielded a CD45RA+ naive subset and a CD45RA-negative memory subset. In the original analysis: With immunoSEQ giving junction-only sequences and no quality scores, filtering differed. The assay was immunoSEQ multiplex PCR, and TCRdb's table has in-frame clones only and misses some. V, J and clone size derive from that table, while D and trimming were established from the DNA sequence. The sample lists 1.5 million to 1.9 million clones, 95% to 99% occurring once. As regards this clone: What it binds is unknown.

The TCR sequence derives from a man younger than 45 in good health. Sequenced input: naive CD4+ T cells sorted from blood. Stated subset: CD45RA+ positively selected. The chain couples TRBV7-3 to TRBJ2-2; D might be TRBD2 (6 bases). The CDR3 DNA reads TGTGCCAGCAGCTTTGGGGGGTTCCCCGGGGAGCTGTTTTTT. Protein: CASSFGGFPGELFF.